Below are 16 T cell receptor beta chains sequenced from a single sample in a study of T cells in Graves' hyperthyroidism and ophthalmopathy. There were TCR beta CDR3 regions amplified from RNA transcripts. First-round RT-PCR of the TCR CDR3 relied on the HTBI primer set. TCRdb redid the calling of the multiplex PCR reads with MiXCR, one entry per CDR3 protein. The sample carries 450,000 to 550,000 distinct CDR3 sequences, roughly 24% recorded once. The source material was blood. These receptors originate from a woman aged 25 to 39 with Graves' ophthalmopathy.

This clonotype was observed a few times. This sequence joins TRBV18 and TRBJ2-7; the D call may be TRBD1 or TRBD2 (5 bases each). This CDR3 comprises 14 residues. Looked up from germline, CDR1 is KGHSH and CDR2 is LQKENI. Trimming removed 8 bases from V and 1 base from J, with 15 bases in between. CDR3 protein: CASGAARGSYEQYF. CDR3 nucleotide sequence: TGTGCCAGCGGGGCGGCCCGCGGGTCCTACGAGCAGTACTTC.

This clonotype came up a few times. The CDR3 spells CSAAGVRDEQYF. In nucleotides, the CDR3 is TGCAGTGCTGCGGGGGTACGCGACGAGCAGTACTTC. The chain links TRBV20-1 to TRBJ2-7, with 7 bases matching TRBD2. Germline values: CDR1 DFQATT, CDR2 SNEGSKA (reference sequence). The length of the CDR3 is 12 residues. V gave up 5 bases and J gave up 5 bases; unmatched junction bases: 6.

V and J are TRBV12-3 or TRBV12-4 and TRBJ1-1; a weak D match, TRBD1 (5 bases). Trimming took 6 bases from V and 7 from J, leaving 15 bases between them. The CDR3 loop spans 13 amino acids. CDR3 nucleotides: TGTGCCAGCAGCCTTACTTTTGGGGGTGAAGCTTTCTTT. It codes for CASSLTFGGEAFF.

This clonotype was seen at least ten times. The J gene is TRBJ2-5, the V gene TRBV7-3; no clear D gene. V dropped 2 bases and J dropped 5 bases, with 15 bases sitting between them. Germline V gene data show CDR1 as SGHTA and CDR2 as FQGTGA. CDR3 size: 15 residues. CDR3 sequence (DNA): TGTGCCAGCAGCTTAGCCGCCGCTTCCCGGGAGACCCAGTACTTC. Protein sequence: CASSLAAASRETQYF.

V usage is TRBV27 and J usage is TRBJ1-1; D unresolved. CDR1 MNHEY and CDR2 SMNVEV come from the germline V gene (reference sequence). V lost 2 bases, J lost 3 bases, and 7 bases lay in between. The CDR3 is 13 amino acids. The chain's CDR3 is CASSLRVDTEAFF. CDR3 coding DNA: TGTGCCAGCAGTTTAAGGGTCGACACTGAAGCTTTCTTT.

This clonotype was picked up many times. The chain links TRBV19 to TRBJ2-2; D is possibly TRBD1 (5 bases). The CDR3 is 14 amino acids. Germline CDR1 LNHDA, CDR2 SQIVND (reference sequence). V shed 0 bases and J shed 4 bases, with 6 bases lying between them. CDR3 region: CASSIEGATGELFF. The DNA for the CDR3 is TGTGCCAGTAGTATAGAAGGGGCCACCGGGGAGCTGTTTTTT.

This clonotype was seen a few times. V gene TRBV24-1 combines with J gene TRBJ2-2; D ambiguous. The CDR3 has 14 amino acids. Per germline, CDR1 KGHDR and CDR2 SFDVKD. Trimming removed 4 bases from V and 2 bases from J, with 7 bases in between. CDR3 nucleotides: TGTGCCACCAGTGACTTCGACAACACCGGGGAGCTGTTTTTT. Protein product: CATSDFDNTGELFF.

Comment on this clonotype: This may arise from a read error, as a much more abundant clone is one base away. The V and J genes are TRBV7-9 and TRBJ2-4; no clear D gene. The CDR3 spans 14 residues. V lost 5 bases to trimming and J lost 12 bases, with 20 bases between them. Germline CDR1 is SEHNR and CDR2 is FQNEAQ (reference sequence). CDR3 region: CASSHPDGPASQYF. CDR3 nucleotide sequence: TGTGCCAGCAGCCATCCAGACGGGCCGGCCAGTCAGTACTTC.

This clonotype was picked up many times. V usage is TRBV12-3 or TRBV12-4 and J usage is TRBJ2-7, with D maybe TRBD1 (5 bases). The length of the CDR3 is 15 residues. The V end was cut by 5 bases, the J end by 6 bases, with 20 bases between. The CDR3 loop reads CASSPPDIPPTEQYF. DNA of the CDR3: TGTGCCAGCAGTCCCCCGGACATACCACCTACCGAGCAGTACTTC.

The rearrangement joins TRBV30 to TRBJ2-3, with 7 bases fitting TRBD2. The CDR3 length is 14 residues. J lost 7 bases, V lost 0 bases, and 7 bases had no gene match. Germline V gene sequence: CDR1 GTSNPN, CDR2 SVGIG (reference sequence). This CDR3 is CAWSVERGGNTQYF. CDR3 nucleotide sequence: TGTGCCTGGAGTGTAGAGCGGGGTGGGAATACGCAGTATTTT.

This clonotype was counted at least ten times. The chain has TRBV7-9 and TRBJ2-5; no reliable D call. This CDR3 is 13 amino acids long. The V and J ends lost 3 bases and 4 bases respectively, with 9 bases between them. Looked up from germline, CDR1 is SEHNR and CDR2 is FQNEAQ (reference sequence). The CDR3 nucleotides read TGTGCCAGCAGCTTGCGCTCAATAGAGACCCAGTACTTC. Amino acids: CASSLRSIETQYF.

This clonotype is a singleton in its sample. The V and J genes are TRBV24-1 and TRBJ1-5; TRBD1 matches 7 bases. The ends lost 4 bases at V and 6 bases at J; junction bases unmatched: 5. The germline V gene has CDR1 KGHDR and CDR2 SFDVKD. This CDR3 is 14 amino acids long. CDR3 in amino acids: CATSEQGFGQPQHF. CDR3 nucleotide sequence: TGTGCCACCAGTGAACAGGGGTTTGGTCAGCCCCAGCATTTT.

The chain employs TRBV28 and TRBJ2-7; possibly TRBD2 for D (6 bases). CDR3 length equals 12 residues. Germline CDR1 MDHEN, CDR2 SYDVKM. V gave up 5 bases and J gave up 4 bases, with 9 bases separating them. The CDR3 here is CASSLARYEQYF. The CDR3 region has the DNA TGTGCCAGCAGTCTAGCGAGATACGAGCAGTACTTC.

This clonotype was observed many times. V is TRBV7-9 and J is TRBJ2-5; D unresolved. Per germline, CDR1 SEHNR and CDR2 FQNEAQ (reference sequence). The CDR3 covers 16 residues. V was trimmed by 1 base and J by 2 bases, leaving 14 bases between them. The CDR3 nucleotides read TGTGCCAGCAGCTTAGTGGGTGAGGCAGAACAAGAGACCCAGTACTTC. Amino acid sequence: CASSLVGEAEQETQYF.

This clonotype was picked up a small number of times. CDR3 in amino acids: CASSYSMAGDPYEQYF. The CDR3, as DNA: TGTGCCAGCAGTTACTCGATGGCAGGGGACCCGTACGAGCAGTACTTC. V usage is TRBV6-5 and J usage is TRBJ2-7; D may be TRBD1 (6 bases). The CDR3 loop spans 16 amino acids. V gave up 0 bases and J gave up 4 bases, with 16 bases separating them. The germline gives CDR1 MNHEY, CDR2 SVGAGI.

In its sample, this clonotype was seen many times. The chain couples TRBV19 to TRBJ1-2; D is perhaps TRBD1 (6 bases). Germline V gene sequence: CDR1 LNHDA, CDR2 SQIVND (reference sequence). The V gene lost 10 bases and the J gene lost 4 bases, with 16 bases spanning the gap. The CDR3 is 13 residues long. The CDR3 region is CATSGGDTYGYTF. The CDR3 DNA reads as TGTGCCACCTCTGGCGGGGACACCTATGGCTACACCTTC.